This T cell receptor beta chain was profiled in a study of cytomegalovirus exposure and HLA in healthy donors. This clone was counted between two and nine times. Primers included in the PCR were 60 Vbeta and 13 Jbeta primers. Generated by immunoSEQ multiplex PCR, the TCRdb table keeps only in-frame clones and is missing some. The repertoire has fewer than 90,000 clones, about 75% of them found once; the top ten carry 10%. CDR1 and CDR2 from the germline V gene are LNHDA and SQIVND (reference sequence). The CDR3 length is 13 residues. V was pared by 5 bases and J by 2 bases, with 7 bases between. The chain is built from TRBV19 and TRBJ1-5; D gene uncertain. The source is a man aged 25-45 years in good health and CMV-seropositive. Sequences were obtained from PBMCs. CDR3 coding DNA: TGTGCCAGTAGTCTCGCGGGCAATCAGCCCCAGCATTTT. Its protein product is CASSLAGNQPQHF.